The 24 T cell receptor beta chains listed next were all sequenced from one sample in a study of cytomegalovirus exposure and HLA in healthy donors. Produced via immunoSEQ multiplex PCR; TCRdb's table is partial and in-frame only. The data hold a few hundred thousand clones, with nearly 90% observed a single time. The specimen sequenced was PBMCs. The receptors stem from a man in his thirties or forties in good health and CMV-seronegative.

This clone has more than one count but fewer than ten. The V call is TRBV4-3, the J call TRBJ1-6, with unresolved D. The CDR3 loop spans 15 amino acids. The V end lost 1 base, the J end lost 4 bases, and 8 bases lay between the germline ends. The germline gives CDR1 LGHNA, CDR2 YSLEER. CDR3 sequence reads: CASSQVGSYNSPLHF. The CDR3 DNA is TGCGCCAGCAGCCAAGTGGGCAGTTATAATTCACCCCTCCACTTT.

This chain connects TRBV29-1 to TRBJ2-2; the match to TRBD2 covers 7 bases. The CDR3 length is 14 residues. Trimming removed 3 bases from V and 5 bases from J; junction bases left unmatched: 6. Germline loops: CDR1 SQVTM, CDR2 ANQGSEA. CDR3 residues: CSVDQRGRTGELFF. CDR3 DNA: TGCAGCGTTGACCAGCGGGGACGGACCGGGGAGCTGTTTTTT.

The rearrangement joins TRBV10-3 to TRBJ2-7; maybe TRBD2 (5 bases). This CDR3 has 15 amino acids. Trimming shortened V by 1 base and J by 4 bases, and 14 bases separated the two germline ends. The germline V gene encodes CDR1 ENHRY and CDR2 SYGVKD. CDR3 nucleotides: TGTGCCATCAGTGAGTACCCGGGCCGGGGTTACGAGCAGTACTTC. Protein sequence: CAISEYPGRGYEQYF.

The gene calls are TRBV4-3 and TRBJ2-1, with a possible D match to TRBD2 (5 bases). V lost 1 base and J 6 bases, leaving 10 bases between the germline ends. Germline V CDR1 and CDR2: LGHNA, YSLEER. The CDR3 totals 14 residues. CDR3 nucleotides: TGCGCCAGCAGCCAAGGGAGGTTCAGCAATGAGCAGTTCTTC. Translating it yields CASSQGRFSNEQFF.

The CDR3 DNA is TGTGCCAGCAGTTACCTTACAGAAACAGATACGCAGTATTTT. It codes for CASSYLTETDTQYF. V and J are TRBV6-6 and TRBJ2-3; D gene ambiguous. CDR3 length equals 14 residues. Per germline, CDR1 MNHNY and CDR2 SVGAGI (reference sequence). Trimming shortened V by 2 bases and J by 3 bases, and 9 bases separated the two germline ends.

V is TRBV7-2 and J is TRBJ1-2; D is unresolved. The ends were cut back, 4 bases at V and 5 bases at J, with 5 bases in the middle. There are 11 residues in the CDR3. Germline-derived CDR1 and CDR2 are SGHTA and FQGNSA. DNA of the CDR3: TGTGCCAGCAGCTCACAGTATGGCTACACCTTC. This translates into CASSSQYGYTF.

This chain uses TRBV19 with TRBJ1-5, with TRBD1 identical over 7 bases. The CDR3 totals 15 residues. Germline loops: CDR1 LNHDA, CDR2 SQIVND (reference sequence). V gave up 3 bases and J gave up 7 bases; unmatched junction bases: 9. This CDR3 reads CASSMDPAGGQPQHF. CDR3 nucleotide sequence: TGTGCCAGTAGTATGGACCCGGCAGGGGGACAGCCCCAGCATTTT.

The V call is TRBV6-5, the J call TRBJ1-1; D uncertain. From germline, CDR1 is MNHEY and CDR2 SVGAGI. V gave up 6 bases and J gave up 2 bases, with 13 bases separating them. The CDR3 totals 14 residues. The CDR3 is CASSLTSINTEAFF. CDR3 coding DNA: TGTGCCAGCAGCCTGACTTCAATTAACACTGAAGCTTTCTTT.

The rearrangement uses TRBV6-1 and TRBJ2-1; D is possibly TRBD2 (7 bases). This CDR3 is built from 14 residues. Looked up from germline, CDR1 is MNHNS and CDR2 is SASEGT. Trimming removed 3 bases at V and 8 bases at J, with 14 bases between. The CDR3 loop reads CASSEWGGLDEQFF. In DNA form, the CDR3 reads TGTGCCAGCAGTGAGTGGGGGGGCCTCGATGAGCAGTTCTTC.

The chain links TRBV7-2 to TRBJ2-3; TRBD2 matches at 15 bases. V dropped 0 bases and J dropped 2; count of bases not matched to a gene: 6. In germline, CDR1 is SGHTA, CDR2 FQGNSA. CDR3 size: 19 residues. The CDR3 here is CASSLAGTSGGRLTDTQYF. The CDR3 DNA sequence: TGTGCCAGCAGCTTAGCTGGGACTAGCGGGGGGCGACTCACAGATACGCAGTATTTT.

The genes are TRBV23-1 and TRBJ1-6, with 7 nucleotides matching TRBD1. TRBV23-1 is classed as an ORF, of uncertain function. The CDR3 loop spans 16 amino acids. V lost 8 bases to trimming and J lost 7 bases; unmatched junction nucleotides: 14. The CDR3 region has the DNA TGCGCCAGCCAATCGACAGGGCCAATCGGGAATTCACCCCTCCACTTT. The encoded protein is CASQSTGPIGNSPLHF.

This clone has a handful of counts. The chain recombines TRBV25-1 with TRBJ2-7, with 7 nucleotides matching TRBD1. Germline CDR1 reads MGHDK; CDR2 reads SYGVNS. The CDR3 consists of 13 residues. V was clipped by 6 bases and J by 1 base; unmatched bases: 3. The CDR3 is CASRGDRSYEQYF. CDR3 DNA sequence: TGTGCCAGCAGAGGGGACAGATCCTACGAGCAGTACTTC.

The rearrangement links TRBV27 to TRBJ2-7; tentatively, D is TRBD1 (5 bases). Trimming removed 5 bases from V and 0 bases from J, with 8 bases in between. The CDR3 is 13 amino acids. CDR1 and CDR2 (germline): MNHEY, SMNVEV (reference sequence). The CDR3 sequence: CASSQTASYEQYF. The CDR3 DNA follows: TGTGCCAGCAGTCAGACAGCCTCCTACGAGCAGTACTTC.

This rearrangement joins TRBV27 to TRBJ2-2, with a weak D call TRBD2 (6 bases). The CDR3 contains 17 residues. Germline V gene lookup returns CDR1 MNHEY and CDR2 SMNVEV (reference sequence). Trimming removed 8 bases from V and 2 bases from J, with 21 bases in between. CDR3 DNA sequence: TGTGCCAGCGGATTTAGACGAGCCGGGACTAACACCGGGGAGCTGTTTTTT. It encodes CASGFRRAGTNTGELFF.

The rearrangement links TRBV4-1 to TRBJ2-7, with 10 bases fitting TRBD1. The CDR3 sequence is 16 residues long. Trimming took 0 bases from V and 6 from J; bases not matched to a gene: 8. CDR1 and CDR2 (germline): MGHRA, YSYEKL. CDR3 in amino acids: CASSQEGWTGGVEQYF. CDR3 bases: TGCGCCAGCAGCCAAGAAGGGTGGACAGGGGGAGTCGAGCAGTACTTC.

The chain uses TRBV11-2 and TRBJ2-7; TRBD2 agrees at 10 bases. Unmatched junction bases numbered 2, after V lost 0 bases and J lost 0 bases. The CDR3 consists of 16 residues. The germline V gene encodes CDR1 SGHAT and CDR2 FQNNGV. CDR3 protein: CASSLELAGSSYEQYF. The CDR3 DNA sequence: TGTGCCAGCAGCTTAGAACTAGCGGGGAGCTCCTACGAGCAGTACTTC. Full variable domain (rest looked up from reference TRBV11-2 and TRBJ2-7): EAGVAQSPRYKIIEKRQSVAFWCNPISGHATLYWYQQILGQGPKLLIQFQNNGVVDDSQLPKDRFSAERLKGVDSTLKIQPAKLEDSAVYLCASSLELAGSSYEQYFGPGTRLTVT.

This rearrangement joins TRBV7-8 to TRBJ2-5; the match to TRBD1 covers 10 bases. This CDR3 has 16 residues. The ends lost 5 bases at V and 2 bases at J; junction bases unmatched: 8. The germline V gene encodes CDR1 SGHVS and CDR2 FQNEAQ. CDR3 region: CASSKTGTGVQETQYF. CDR3 bases: TGTGCCAGCAGCAAGACCGGGACAGGGGTACAAGAGACCCAGTACTTC.

This chain uses TRBV6-5 with TRBJ1-3; unclear D gene. CDR1 is MNHEY, CDR2 SVGAGI, per germline. V gave up 0 bases and J gave up 2 bases, with 8 bases separating them. The CDR3 consists of 15 residues. Here the CDR3 DNA reads TGTGCCAGCAGTTACTCTGAAGCCCCTGGAAACACCATATATTTT. Translating gives CASSYSEAPGNTIYF.

As to this clone: Other DNA sequences within the sample encode an identical CDR3. This chain connects TRBV7-9 to TRBJ1-1; a possible D gene is TRBD1 (6 bases). This CDR3 spans 14 amino acids. V was trimmed by 5 bases and J by 5 bases, leaving 15 bases between them. Germline V gene sequence: CDR1 SEHNR, CDR2 FQNEAQ (reference sequence). This CDR3 reads CASSLRGAGTEAFF. The DNA of the CDR3 is TGTGCCAGCAGCCTCCGGGGGGCAGGAACTGAAGCTTTCTTT.

The chain uses TRBV11-1 and TRBJ2-7; 10 bases align to TRBD1. V gave up 5 bases and J gave up 3 bases; unmatched junction bases: 1. CDR1 SGHAT and CDR2 FQDESV come from the germline V gene (reference sequence). This CDR3 comprises 13 residues. CDR3 DNA: TGTGCCAGCAGCGACAGGGGGCGCTACGAGCAGTACTTC. This sequence encodes CASSDRGRYEQYF.

V gene TRBV20-1 combines with J gene TRBJ2-1; D is undetermined. V was trimmed by 3 bases and J by 6 bases, leaving 6 bases between them. This CDR3 is 11 amino acids long. Per the germline V gene, CDR1 is DFQATT and CDR2 is SNEGSKA (reference sequence). Here the CDR3 reads CSARPSNEQFF. The CDR3 DNA is TGCAGTGCTAGGCCGAGCAATGAGCAGTTCTTC.

This clone has just a few counts. The gene calls are TRBV19 and TRBJ1-6; D remains ambiguous. Looked up from germline, CDR1 is LNHDA and CDR2 is SQIVND (reference sequence). V was cut by 4 bases and J by 6 bases, with 7 bases left in between. This CDR3 has 13 residues. The CDR3 loop reads CASSTNTNSPLHF. In DNA form, the CDR3 reads TGTGCCAGTAGTACCAACACTAATTCACCCCTCCACTTT. Full variable domain (rest looked up from reference TRBV19 and TRBJ1-6): DGGITQSPKYLFRKEGQNVTLSCEQNLNHDAMYWYRQDPGQGLRLIYYSQIVNDFQKGDIAEGYSVSREKKESFPLTVTSAQKNPTAFYLCASSTNTNSPLHFGNGTRLTVT.

V and J are TRBV27 and TRBJ2-7, with 11 bases aligning to TRBD2. Trimming took 5 bases from V and 6 from J; bases not matched to a gene: 6. The germline V gene encodes CDR1 MNHEY and CDR2 SMNVEV (reference sequence). The CDR3 contains 14 residues. The CDR3 DNA follows: TGTGCCAGCAGTCCCAATCTAGCGGGGGGCGAGCAGTACTTC. As protein: CASSPNLAGGEQYF.

The genes are TRBV5-4 and TRBJ2-1, with TRBD2 matching 8 bases. Germline V gene sequence: CDR1 SGHNT, CDR2 YYREEE (reference sequence). CDR3 length: 16 residues. Unmatched junction bases numbered 11, after V lost 5 bases and J lost 4 bases. CDR3 bases: TGTGCCAGCAGGGTGGGTTCAAGCGGGGGATACAATGAGCAGTTCTTC. Amino acid sequence: CASRVGSSGGYNEQFF.